The T cell receptor (beta chain) described here comes from a study of T cells in Graves' hyperthyroidism and ophthalmopathy. Germline-derived CDR1 and CDR2 are MGHRA and YSYEKL. J was trimmed by 8 bases and V by 0 bases; bases with no gene match: 5. CDR3 length: 15 residues. Amplified TCR beta CDR3 regions came from RNA transcripts. Carried out on the TCR CDR3, a first-round RT-PCR used the HTBI primer set. TCRdb re-derived calls from the multiplex PCR reads in MiXCR, one entry per CDR3 protein. The table lists 400,000 or so distinct CDR3 sequences, about 14% of them singletons. General study findings and limits: Onset of ophthalmopathy came a median approximately 6.9 months after the model predicted it.

This clonotype was seen repeatedly, ten times or more. The antigen is unknown. Ophthalmopathy cases scored 3 or more on the Clinical Activity Score and 4 or more on NOSPECS grade, with duration below 3 months. Uncontrolled infections, other autoimmune diseases, pregnancy or lactation led to exclusion of patients. The PBMCs were taken from around 9.1 ml of fresh peripheral blood. The chain links TRBV4-1 to TRBJ2-1, with 9 bases lining up with TRBD2. The sequencing sample was made of blood. This TCR derives from a man aged 50-59 years with Graves' ophthalmopathy. The CDR3: CASSQEVAGVDEQFF. The CDR3, as DNA: TGCGCCAGCAGCCAAGAGGTAGCGGGAGTAGATGAGCAGTTCTTC.